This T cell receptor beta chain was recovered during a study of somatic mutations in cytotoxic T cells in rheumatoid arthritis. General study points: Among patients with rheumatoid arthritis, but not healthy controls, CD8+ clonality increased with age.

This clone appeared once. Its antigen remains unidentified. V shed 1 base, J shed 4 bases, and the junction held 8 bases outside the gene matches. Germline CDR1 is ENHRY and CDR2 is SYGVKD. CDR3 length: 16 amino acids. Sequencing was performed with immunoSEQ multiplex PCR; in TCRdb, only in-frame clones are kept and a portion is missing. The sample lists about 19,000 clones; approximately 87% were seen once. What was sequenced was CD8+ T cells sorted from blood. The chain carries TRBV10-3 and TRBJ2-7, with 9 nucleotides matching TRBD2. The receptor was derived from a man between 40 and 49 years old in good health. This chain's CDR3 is CAISEYLAGLGYEQYF. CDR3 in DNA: TGTGCCATCAGTGAGTACCTAGCGGGACTGGGTTACGAGCAGTACTTC.